Each of the 21 T cell receptor beta chains below was sequenced from the same sample in a study of Tregs in tolerant kidney transplant recipients. Related graft donors supplied nonmyeloablative bone marrow transplants, and mixed chimerism was transient. Profiling relied on immunoSEQ multiplex PCR, and the TCRdb table lists in-frame clones only, not all of them. Of about 50,000 clones listed, approximately 89% are singletons. The sample was CD8+ T cells from blood (PBMCs), taken 12 months after the transplant. These receptors came from a human patient who received a combined kidney and bone marrow transplant. Some of these T cells may belong to the graft donor.

The chain couples TRBV9 to TRBJ1-5, with no clear D. The CDR3 sequence is 17 residues long. V lost 0 bases and J lost 6, with 19 bases in between. Germline lookup yields CDR1 SGDLS and CDR2 YYNGEE. The CDR3 nucleotides read TGTGCCAGCAGCGTAGAAGCCGAGGTCGGGGAGGGTCAGCCCCAGCATTTT. It translates to CASSVEAEVGEGQPQHF. The full variable domain, its missing parts supplied by reference TRBV9 and TRBJ1-5, is DSGVTQTPKHLITATGQRVTLRCSPRSGDLSVYWYQQSLDQGLQFLIQYYNGEERAKGNILERFSAQQFPDLHSELNLSSLELGDSALYFCASSVEAEVGEGQPQHFGDGTRLSIL.

The chain is built from TRBV11-2 and TRBJ2-5, with 7 bases matching TRBD1. V trimming: 5 bases; J trimming: 10 bases; junction bases outside the gene matches: 19. This CDR3 region has 16 residues. The germline V gene encodes CDR1 SGHAT and CDR2 FQNNGV. Here the CDR3 reads CASSNLVHRGPRGQYF. The DNA of the CDR3 is TGTGCCAGCAGCAACCTGGTGCACAGGGGCCCGAGAGGCCAGTACTTC.

The chain is built from TRBV19 and TRBJ1-2; TRBD1 matches 7 bases. The trim removed 3 bases at V and 4 bases at J, leaving 8 bases unmatched. The CDR3 is made up of 15 amino acids. Germline V gives CDR1 LNHDA, CDR2 SQIVND (reference sequence). The CDR3 spells CASSIKGAGSYGYTF. CDR3 coding DNA: TGTGCCAGTAGTATCAAGGGGGCAGGTAGCTATGGCTACACCTTC.

The chain joins TRBV15 to TRBJ1-2; no definite D call. The CDR3 totals 15 residues. Trimming took 0 bases from V and 4 from J, leaving 12 bases between them. The germline gives CDR1 LNHNV, CDR2 YYDKDF (reference sequence). DNA for the CDR3: TGTGCCACCAGCAGAGATAGCGTTTCGACCTATGGCTACACCTTC. It specifies CATSRDSVSTYGYTF.

This clone was seen only once. This sequence joins TRBV19 and TRBJ1-2; D remains unclear. Trimming removed 5 bases at V and 0 bases at J, with 19 bases between. The germline V gene has CDR1 LNHDA and CDR2 SQIVND (reference sequence). CDR3 length: 17 residues. Here the CDR3 reads CASSPFYSELANYGYTF. CDR3 in DNA: TGTGCCAGTAGTCCATTTTACAGTGAATTAGCTAACTATGGCTACACCTTC.

This clone has only a few counts. V is TRBV7-9 and J is TRBJ1-4; D is perhaps TRBD1 (5 bases). Germline CDR1 reads SEHNR; CDR2 reads FQNEAQ (reference sequence). The CDR3 consists of 12 residues. The ends were cut back, 1 base at V and 16 bases at J, with 13 bases in the middle. The CDR3 sequence is CASSLVGQGPFF. For the CDR3, the DNA is TGTGCCAGCAGCTTAGTTGGGCAGGGTCCGTTTTTT. Drawing the rest from reference TRBV7-9 and TRBJ1-4, the complete variable domain is DTGVSQNPRHKITKRGQNVTFRCDPISEHNRLYWYRQTLGQGPEFLTYFQNEAQLEKSRLLSDRFSAERPKGSFSTLEIQRTEQGDSAMYLCASSLVGQGPFFGSGTQLSVL.

This rearrangement joins TRBV7-8 to TRBJ2-3, with TRBD2 identical over 11 bases. The V gene's germline CDR1 is SGHVS and CDR2 FQNEAQ. This CDR3 has 18 residues. Germline trimming cut 5 bases from V and 5 bases from J; bases unmatched to any gene: 15. As DNA, the CDR3 is TGTGCCAGCAGCCCCGGACTAGCGGGCTACGCCGGGGGAGATACGCAGTATTTT. It encodes CASSPGLAGYAGGDTQYF. Full variable domain (remainder filled in from reference TRBV7-8 and TRBJ2-3): GAGVSQSPRYKVAKRGQDVALRCDPISGHVSLFWYQQALGQGPEFLTYFQNEAQLDKSGLPSDRFFAERPEGSVSTLKIQRTQQEDSAVYLCASSPGLAGYAGGDTQYFGPGTRLTVL.

This chain connects TRBV27 to TRBJ1-5; a possible D gene is TRBD1 (6 bases). Germline values: CDR1 MNHEY, CDR2 SMNVEV (reference sequence). V gave up 5 bases and J gave up 5 bases, with 13 bases separating them. The CDR3 sequence is 14 residues long. CDR3 in amino acids: CASSEMDSHQPQHF. The CDR3, as DNA: TGTGCCAGCAGTGAAATGGACAGCCATCAGCCCCAGCATTTT.

V usage is TRBV27 and J usage is TRBJ2-1; 9 bases match TRBD2. Unmatched junction bases numbered 9, after V lost 3 bases and J lost 9 bases. CDR3 length: 15 residues. Germline CDR1 is MNHEY and CDR2 is SMNVEV (reference sequence). CDR3 DNA: TGTGCCAGCAGTTTGAGCGGGGGGAGGATCGGTGAGCAGTTCTTC. Translation gives CASSLSGGRIGEQFF.

This chain connects TRBV4-3 to TRBJ2-7; D is ambiguous. From germline, CDR1 is LGHNA and CDR2 YSLEER. V lost 0 bases and J 2 bases, leaving 8 bases between the germline ends. The CDR3 is 14 amino acids. CDR3 nucleotide sequence: TGCGCCAGCAGCCAAGAGAGCATTGCCTACGAGCAGTACTTC. As protein: CASSQESIAYEQYF.

This clone was recorded only once. The chain employs TRBV30 and TRBJ2-7; possible D gene TRBD2, 5 bases. Germline V gene sequence: CDR1 GTSNPN, CDR2 SVGIG (reference sequence). The CDR3 runs 14 residues. V dropped 0 bases and J dropped 3 bases, with 12 bases sitting between them. In DNA, the CDR3 is TGTGCCTGGAGTGTCGGCGCCGGGGACTACGAGCAGTACTTC. Translation gives CAWSVGAGDYEQYF.

V is TRBV28 and J is TRBJ2-7, with a possible D match to TRBD1 (5 bases). Germline CDR1 is MDHEN and CDR2 is SYDVKM. There are 14 residues in the CDR3. Trimming left V 5 bases short and J 1 base short, with 12 bases between. For the CDR3, the DNA is TGTGCCAGCAGTCTCAGGGTGTGGTCCTACGAGCAGTACTTC. Amino acid sequence: CASSLRVWSYEQYF.

The chain combines TRBV9 with TRBJ2-3; a possible D gene is TRBD2 (7 bases). This CDR3 has 14 amino acids. Trimming pared 3 bases from V and 3 bases from J, leaving 11 bases between. Germline CDR1 SGDLS, CDR2 YYNGEE. CDR3 sequence: CASSGGGMTDTQYF. CDR3 nucleotide sequence: TGTGCCAGCAGCGGGGGGGGCATGACAGATACGCAGTATTTT.

This chain uses TRBV19 with TRBJ2-7, with 9 bases fitting TRBD1. Germline V lookup: CDR1 LNHDA, CDR2 SQIVND (reference sequence). The CDR3 runs 13 residues. V was pared by 4 bases and J by 4 bases, with 2 bases of the junction left unmatched. CDR3 coding DNA: TGTGCCAGTAGTACGGGACAGGGTTACGAGCAGTACTTC. Its protein is CASSTGQGYEQYF.

V and J are TRBV4-3 and TRBJ2-6; the D is unclear. V was trimmed by 1 base and J by 0 bases, leaving 10 bases between them. Germline assignment: CDR1 LGHNA and CDR2 YSLEER. The CDR3 extends over 17 amino acids. CDR3 amino acids: CASSQGGEISGANVLTF. The CDR3 nucleotides read TGCGCCAGCAGCCAAGGCGGAGAGATCTCTGGGGCCAACGTCCTGACTTTC.

V and J are TRBV5-6 and TRBJ1-1, with no clear D. Between the trimmed V and J ends, which lost 0 bases and 5 bases, there was a span of 14 bases. The CDR3 covers 15 residues. Per the germline V gene, CDR1 is SGHDT and CDR2 is YYEEEE. CDR3 residues: CASSLVTDPRTEAFF. CDR3 DNA: TGTGCCAGCAGCTTGGTTACCGATCCGAGAACTGAAGCTTTCTTT.

This clone was seen only a few times. The chain joins TRBV4-3 to TRBJ2-7; 10 positions agree with TRBD1. V was clipped by 4 bases and J by 2 bases; unmatched bases: 5. Germline values: CDR1 LGHNA, CDR2 YSLEER. The CDR3 contains 15 residues. In DNA form, the CDR3 reads TGCGCCAGCAGCCTTTCCGGGACAGGGGCCTACGAGCAGTACTTC. The encoded protein is CASSLSGTGAYEQYF.

This chain connects TRBV21-1 to TRBJ2-7; no check of the table's D call, TRBD1, against the DNA was made. TRBV21-1 is annotated as a pseudogene. The CDR3 loop spans 16 amino acids. The CDR3 region has the DNA TGTGCCAGCACCCAAAGGAAGGACAGGAGCTCCTACGAGCAGTACTTC. It translates to CASTQRKDRSSYEQYF.

The gene calls are TRBV6-5 and TRBJ2-1, with a tentative D call TRBD2 (6 bases). V was cut by 5 bases and J by 0 bases, with 11 bases left in between. Germline CDR1 reads MNHEY; CDR2 reads SVGAGI. This CDR3 comprises 15 residues. The CDR3: CASSRDSSSYNEQFF. The CDR3 nucleotides read TGTGCCAGCAGTAGGGACTCAAGCTCCTACAATGAGCAGTTCTTC.

The rearrangement uses TRBV7-8 and TRBJ2-7; tentatively, D is TRBD2 (5 bases). CDR1 and CDR2 from the germline V gene are SGHVS and FQNEAQ. This CDR3 has 15 amino acids. Trimming removed 5 bases at V and 2 bases at J, with 16 bases between. CDR3: CASSLPPGYTYEQYF. For the CDR3, the DNA is TGTGCCAGCAGCCTTCCCCCGGGGTACACCTACGAGCAGTACTTC.

V usage is TRBV7-8 and J usage is TRBJ2-1, with 12 bases fitting TRBD2. Germline trimming cut 4 bases from V and 4 bases from J; bases unmatched to any gene: 11. Germline assignment: CDR1 SGHVS and CDR2 FQNEAQ. The CDR3 covers 18 residues. The CDR3 reads CASSSYLAGGWTYNEQFF. Written as DNA, the CDR3 is TGTGCCAGCAGCTCGTATCTAGCGGGAGGGTGGACTTACAATGAGCAGTTCTTC.